The clone carrying this TCR beta chain appeared a few times. Other DNA sequences within the sample encode an identical CDR3. These data are taken from a study of shared T cell receptors in the human thymus. CDR1 is SQVTM, CDR2 ANQGSEA, per germline. The CDR3 contains 15 residues. Trimming stripped 8 bases from V and 2 bases from J, with 21 bases between. The protocol was immunoSEQ multiplex PCR, while the TCRdb copy is restricted to in-frame clones and leaves out a portion. Here the sample spans 500,000 to 750,000 clones, around 87% being singletons. These data were also reused for a study on human thymus T cells. That paper adds: Immunologically healthy infants in Finland undergoing congenital heart defect surgery were the donors. It was from resections taken during corrective heart surgery that the thymus tissue came. What appeared biased in thymic and blood repertoires was the usage of V and J genes. Unrelated individuals had highly overlapping thymic repertoires, as reported in related research.

The origin of this receptor is a boy less than two years old with a congenital heart defect. The material sequenced was thymocytes. The chain employs TRBV29-1 and TRBJ2-5; no clear D. CDR3 coding DNA: TGCAGCCCCCCCCTGGCCAAGTTCCTTCAAGAGACCCAGTACTTC. This encodes CSPPLAKFLQETQYF.